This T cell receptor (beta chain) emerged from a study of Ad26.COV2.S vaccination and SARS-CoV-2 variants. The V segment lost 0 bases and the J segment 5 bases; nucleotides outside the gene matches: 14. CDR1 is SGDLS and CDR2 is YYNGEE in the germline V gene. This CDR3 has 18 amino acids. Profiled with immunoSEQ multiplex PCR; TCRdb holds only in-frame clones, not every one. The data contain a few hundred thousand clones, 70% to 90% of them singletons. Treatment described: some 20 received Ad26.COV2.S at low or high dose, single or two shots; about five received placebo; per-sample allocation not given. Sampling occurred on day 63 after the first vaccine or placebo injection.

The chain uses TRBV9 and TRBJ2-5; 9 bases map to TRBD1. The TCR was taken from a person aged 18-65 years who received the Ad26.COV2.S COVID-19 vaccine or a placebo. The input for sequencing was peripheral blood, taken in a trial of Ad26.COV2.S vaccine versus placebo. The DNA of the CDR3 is TGTGCCAGCAGCGTAGGGGCCCCGGGACAGGGTAAAGGGGAGACCCAGTACTTC. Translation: CASSVGAPGQGKGETQYF. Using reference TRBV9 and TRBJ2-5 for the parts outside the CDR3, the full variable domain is DSGVTQTPKHLITATGQRVTLRCSPRSGDLSVYWYQQSLDQGLQFLIQYYNGEERAKGNILERFSAQQFPDLHSELNLSSLELGDSALYFCASSVGAPGQGKGETQYFGPGTRLLVL.